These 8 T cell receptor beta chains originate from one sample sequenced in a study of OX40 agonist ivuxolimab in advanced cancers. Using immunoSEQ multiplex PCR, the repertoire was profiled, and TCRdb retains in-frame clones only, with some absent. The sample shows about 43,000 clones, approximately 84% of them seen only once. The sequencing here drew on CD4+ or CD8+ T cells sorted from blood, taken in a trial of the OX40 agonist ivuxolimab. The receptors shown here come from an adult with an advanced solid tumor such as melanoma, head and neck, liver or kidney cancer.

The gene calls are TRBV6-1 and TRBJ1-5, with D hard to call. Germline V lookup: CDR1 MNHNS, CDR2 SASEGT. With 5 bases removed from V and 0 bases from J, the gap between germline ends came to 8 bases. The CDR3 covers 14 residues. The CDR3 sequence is CASSSRFSNQPQHF. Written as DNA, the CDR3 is TGTGCCAGCAGTTCCCGGTTTAGCAATCAGCCCCAGCATTTT.

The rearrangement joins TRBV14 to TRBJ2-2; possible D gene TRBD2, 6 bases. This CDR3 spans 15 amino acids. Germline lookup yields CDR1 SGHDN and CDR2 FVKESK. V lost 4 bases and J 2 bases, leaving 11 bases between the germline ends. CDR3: CASSRRDRNTGELFF. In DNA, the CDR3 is TGTGCCAGCAGCCGGCGGGACCGCAACACCGGGGAGCTGTTTTTT.

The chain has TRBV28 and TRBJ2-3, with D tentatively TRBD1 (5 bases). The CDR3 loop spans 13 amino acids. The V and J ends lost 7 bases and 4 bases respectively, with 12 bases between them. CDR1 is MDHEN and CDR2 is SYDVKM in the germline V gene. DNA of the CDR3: TGTGCCAGCACAGGGATGGTTGCAGATACGCAGTATTTT. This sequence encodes CASTGMVADTQYF. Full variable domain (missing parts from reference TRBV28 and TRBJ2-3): DVKVTQSSRYLVKRTGEKVFLECVQDMDHENMFWYRQDPGLGLRLIYFSYDVKMKEKGDIPEGYSVSREKKERFSLILESASTNQTSMYLCASTGMVADTQYFGPGTRLTVL.

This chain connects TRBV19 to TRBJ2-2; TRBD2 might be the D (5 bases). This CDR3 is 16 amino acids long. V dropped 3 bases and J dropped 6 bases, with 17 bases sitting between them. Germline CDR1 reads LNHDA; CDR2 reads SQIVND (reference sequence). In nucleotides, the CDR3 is TGTGCCAGTAGTATTGACAAGCGGCCAAATCCCGGGGAGCTGTTTTTT. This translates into CASSIDKRPNPGELFF.

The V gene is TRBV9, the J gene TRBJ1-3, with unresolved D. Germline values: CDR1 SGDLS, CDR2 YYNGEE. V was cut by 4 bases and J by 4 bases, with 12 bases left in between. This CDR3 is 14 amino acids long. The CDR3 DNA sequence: TGTGCCAGCAGCTTGGAAGGTTTCGGAAACACCATATATTTT. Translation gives CASSLEGFGNTIYF.

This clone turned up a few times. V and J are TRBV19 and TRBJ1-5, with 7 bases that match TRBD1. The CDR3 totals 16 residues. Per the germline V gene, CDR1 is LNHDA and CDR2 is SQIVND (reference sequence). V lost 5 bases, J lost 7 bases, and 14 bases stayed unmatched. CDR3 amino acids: CASSDWGQTGNQPQHF. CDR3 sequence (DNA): TGTGCCAGTAGTGACTGGGGGCAGACAGGGAACCAGCCCCAGCATTTT.

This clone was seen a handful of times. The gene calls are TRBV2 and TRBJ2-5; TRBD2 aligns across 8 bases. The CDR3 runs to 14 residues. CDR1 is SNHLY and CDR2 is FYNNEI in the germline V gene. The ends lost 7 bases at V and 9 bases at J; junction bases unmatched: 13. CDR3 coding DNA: TGTGCCAGCAACCCGGCTAGCGGGCAAGGGGCCCAGTACTTC. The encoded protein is CASNPASGQGAQYF.

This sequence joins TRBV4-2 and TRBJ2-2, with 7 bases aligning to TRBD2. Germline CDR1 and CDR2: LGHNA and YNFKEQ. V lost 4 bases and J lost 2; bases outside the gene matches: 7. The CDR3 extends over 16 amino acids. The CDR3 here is CASSPSGTKNTGELFF. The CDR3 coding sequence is TGTGCCAGCAGCCCGTCCGGGACTAAAAACACCGGGGAGCTGTTTTTT.